The 3 T cell receptor beta chains presented below share a single source sample, sequenced in a study of cytomegalovirus exposure and HLA in healthy donors. Profiled with immunoSEQ multiplex PCR; TCRdb holds only in-frame clones, not every one. The repertoire consists of tens of thousands of clones, with roughly 97% occurring once and the leading ten covering approximately 2.5%. The sequenced sample was PBMCs. The receptors stem from a man younger than 35 in good health and CMV-seronegative.

The V call is TRBV27, the J call TRBJ2-7; D possibly corresponds to TRBD1 (5 bases). V was trimmed by 1 base and J by 3 bases, leaving 10 bases between them. Germline V gene sequence: CDR1 MNHEY, CDR2 SMNVEV (reference sequence). The CDR3 consists of 14 residues. CDR3 DNA sequence: TGTGCCAGCAGTTTATTTTACAGGTTCTACGAGCAGTACTTC. Protein product: CASSLFYRFYEQYF.

This clone was observed once. The CDR3 nucleotides read TGTGCCAGCGGAGGGGAGACAGGGGGCATCGGGGAGCTGTTTTTT. Translating gives CASGGETGGIGELFF. This chain links TRBV2 with TRBJ2-2; TRBD1 matches at 10 bases. Unmatched junction bases numbered 10, after V lost 8 bases and J lost 7 bases. Germline CDR1 SNHLY, CDR2 FYNNEI. The CDR3 is made up of 15 amino acids.

The chain carries TRBV27 and TRBJ1-6, with TRBD1 matching over 9 bases. Losses at the gene ends were 4 bases for V and 10 bases for J; bases not matched to a gene: 8. CDR1 MNHEY and CDR2 SMNVEV come from the germline V gene (reference sequence). The CDR3 has 15 residues. CDR3 protein: CASSSAGQGGSPLHF. Here the CDR3 DNA reads TGTGCCAGCAGTTCTGCGGGACAGGGTGGGTCACCCCTCCACTTT.